Listed here are 20 T cell receptor beta chains from one sample, sequenced in a study of tumor-infiltrating lymphocytes in primary liver carcinoma. The source material, 20-30 mg of unsorted bulk tissue, was used to co-extract RNA and DNA. Constant-region priming of 500 ng total RNA yielded TCR beta cDNA. It was through three nested multiplex PCR rounds of slightly modified ARM-PCR that TCR beta libraries arose. Primers for the first two PCR rounds were TRBV1-TRBV30 forward primers and a C-beta reverse primer (around 11 cycles per round). TCRdb re-analysed the multiplex PCR reads in MiXCR, keeping a single row per CDR3 protein. The profile shows 65,000 to 80,000 distinct CDR3 sequences, roughly three quarters of them singletons. The sequenced sample consisted of liver tumor tissue from sampling region 4. The subset is: tumor region T4, right-lateral pole. The receptor source for this set is a man aged 40-49 years with primary liver carcinoma and hepatitis B virus infection.

The rearrangement links TRBV29-1 to TRBJ1-1; D ambiguous. V dropped 2 bases and J dropped 4 bases, with 8 bases sitting between them. Germline V lookup: CDR1 SQVTM, CDR2 ANQGSEA. The CDR3 is made up of 12 amino acids. As DNA, the CDR3 is TGCAGCGTTGAACAGTGGAGCACTGAAGCTTTCTTT. This encodes CSVEQWSTEAFF.

About this clonotype itself: Sequence at one end of the junction differs from germline and may be a read error. The chain combines TRBV5-4 with TRBJ2-7; 7 bases match TRBD1. Per germline, CDR1 SGHNT and CDR2 YYREEE (reference sequence). CDR3 length: 15 residues. CDR3 in DNA: TGTGCCATCAGCTCGTCGCCGGACAGGTTCGGCGAGCAATACTTC. This encodes CAISSSPDRFGEQYF.

The chain carries TRBV10-3 and TRBJ1-6; unclear D gene. Trimming cost V 3 bases and J 11 bases, with 17 bases left between them. The CDR3 contains 15 residues. Germline CDR1 is ENHRY and CDR2 is SYGVKD. CDR3 nucleotides: TGTGCCATCAGTGATGGAGGACCCGCGGGTCCACCCCTCCACTTT. Translated, it gives CAISDGGPAGPPLHF.

In regard to this clonotype: The CDR3 does not end in the conserved phenylalanine or tryptophan, so this is likely a read error. It is unclear where the CDR3 begins or ends on the DNA, so no DNA is shown, and the CDR3 is as TCRdb lists it. The chain links TRBV11-2 to TRBJ2-7; TRBD1 is the table's D call and was not checked against the DNA. The CDR3 spans 14 residues, counting both ends. Germline loops: CDR1 SGHAT, CDR2 FQNNGV. The CDR3 reads CASSLEAGGYELYL.

V and J are TRBV4-2 and TRBJ2-7; 8 bases are a match to TRBD2. V was pared by 0 bases and J by 3 bases, with 7 bases of the junction left unmatched. The length of the CDR3 is 16 residues. Germline V gene sequence: CDR1 LGHNA, CDR2 YNFKEQ. The CDR3 region is CASSQDLTSESYEQYF. The CDR3, as DNA: TGTGCCAGCAGCCAAGATCTGACTAGCGAGAGCTACGAGCAGTACTTC.

This clonotype was detected a few times. At one boundary the junction diverges from the germline segment, which might be a read error. This chain uses TRBV28 with TRBJ2-7; D is unresolved. This CDR3 spans 14 amino acids. Germline V gene sequence: CDR1 MDHEN, CDR2 SYDVKM. CDR3 nucleotide sequence: TGTGCCAGCAGTTTATCGCGTCAGTCCTACGGGCAGTACTTC. Translated, it gives CASSLSRQSYGQYF.

About this clonotype itself: At one boundary the junction diverges from the germline segment, which might be a read error. The genes are TRBV7-9 and TRBJ2-1, with D unresolved. Germline V CDR1 and CDR2: SEHNR, FQNEAQ (reference sequence). This CDR3 is built from 11 residues. This chain's CDR3 is CTSSLQWGQFF. CDR3 in DNA: TGTACCAGCAGCTTACAGTGGGGGCAGTTCTTC.

As concerns this clonotype: Likely a read error: the CDR3 ends without its conserved phenylalanine or tryptophan. V usage is TRBV29-1 and J usage is TRBJ2-7; 11 nucleotides match TRBD1. The CDR3 is 13 residues long. Unmatched junction bases numbered 6, after V lost 6 bases and J lost 5 bases. CDR1 and CDR2 from the germline V gene are SQVTM and ANQGSEA. The CDR3 sequence is CSVRDRGEHEQYL. The CDR3 nucleotides read TGCAGCGTCCGGGACAGGGGGGAGCACGAGCAGTACCTC.

About this clonotype itself: This sequence may be a read error, since a much larger clone differs from it by one base. The chain recombines TRBV2 with TRBJ2-5; D is undetermined. The CDR3 extends over 11 amino acids. Germline CDR1 SNHLY, CDR2 FYNNEI. The CDR3 region has the DNA TGTGACAGCAGTGCGCAAGAGACCCAGTACTTC. It specifies CDSSAQETQYF.

This clonotype was counted at least ten times. The gene calls are TRBV28 and TRBJ2-4; D is perhaps TRBD2 (6 bases). The CDR3 has 14 residues. Germline loops: CDR1 MDHEN, CDR2 SYDVKM. Trimming pared 7 bases from V and 3 bases from J, leaving 13 bases between. The CDR3 sequence: CASTGRLGKNIQYF. The CDR3 bases are TGTGCCAGCACTGGGAGGTTAGGCAAAAACATTCAGTACTTC.

Note on this clonotype: Since the CDR3 does not end with the conserved phenylalanine or tryptophan, this likely comes from a read error. The chain has TRBV4-1 and TRBJ2-7, with D unresolved. Germline assignment: CDR1 MGHRA and CDR2 YSYEKL. The CDR3 is 14 amino acids. Trimming stripped 1 base from V and 0 bases from J, with 7 bases between. Here the CDR3 reads CASSQASISYEQYL. For the CDR3, the DNA is TGCGCCAGCAGCCAAGCATCAATCTCCTACGAGCAGTACTTA.

V gene TRBV4-2 combines with J gene TRBJ2-2, with 10 bases lining up with TRBD2. Germline lookup yields CDR1 LGHNA and CDR2 YNFKEQ. The CDR3 length is 16 residues. The ends lost 10 bases at V and 3 bases at J; junction bases unmatched: 11. CDR3 nucleotide sequence: TGTGCCAACACCCCGGGGACTAGCGTGGACACCGGGGAGCTGTTTTTT. It codes for CANTPGTSVDTGELFF.

The chain links TRBV28 to TRBJ1-4; D is unclear. The CDR3 spans 16 residues. Germline CDR1 is MDHEN and CDR2 is SYDVKM. V dropped 4 bases and J dropped 8 bases, with 20 bases sitting between them. This CDR3 is CASSSSTRTRREKLFF. The CDR3, as DNA: TGTGCCAGCAGTTCCTCGACTAGGACTAGAAGGGAAAAACTGTTTTTT.

A few counts support this clonotype. The CDR3 carries no conserved terminal phenylalanine or tryptophan, so it likely arises from a read error. This chain links TRBV11-3 with TRBJ2-2; D may be TRBD1 or TRBD2 (5 bases each). The CDR3 has 16 amino acids. Germline CDR1 is SGHNT and CDR2 is YENEEA. DNA for the CDR3: TGTGCCAGCAGCTTAGGGGCAGGGACGAACACCGGGGACCTGTTTTCT. Translating gives CASSLGAGTNTGDLFS.

By share, this clonotype ranks as medium-sized. This chain joins TRBV29-1 and TRBJ2-7; D is ambiguous. V lost 7 bases, J lost 2 bases, and 9 bases lay in between. The CDR3 is made up of 11 amino acids. CDR1 SQVTM and CDR2 ANQGSEA come from the germline V gene. The CDR3 loop is CSGRVAYEQYF. DNA of the CDR3: TGCAGCGGAAGGGTTGCCTACGAGCAGTACTTC.

This clonotype has a count of ten or more. The V gene is TRBV5-4, the J gene TRBJ2-1, with 14 bases that match TRBD2. V dropped 4 bases and J dropped 8; count of bases not matched to a gene: 2. Per the germline V gene, CDR1 is SGHNT and CDR2 is YYREEE (reference sequence). This CDR3 comprises 14 residues. CDR3 sequence reads: CASSGGLAGDEQFF. CDR3 bases: TGTGCCAGCAGCGGGGGACTAGCGGGAGATGAGCAGTTCTTC.

In DNA, the CDR3 is TGTGCCAGCAGCTTAGGGCTCCCCGGGAGTGGCGCTGAAGCTTTCTTT. Protein sequence: CASSLGLPGSGAEAFF. V is TRBV11-3 and J is TRBJ1-1, with D unresolved. This CDR3 region has 16 residues. V lost 1 base and J 6 bases, leaving 18 bases between the germline ends. Per germline, CDR1 SGHNT and CDR2 YENEEA.

This clonotype was seen a single time. A much larger clonotype is one base distant, so this may be a read error. The chain combines TRBV7-9 with TRBJ1-1; D uncertain. This CDR3 is 14 amino acids long. CDR1 and CDR2 (germline): SEHNR, FQNEAQ (reference sequence). CDR3 sequence reads: CTSSAAVAPLLAFF. In DNA, the CDR3 is TGTACCAGCAGCGCGGCGGTCGCTCCTTTACTGGCTTTCTTT.

Points on this clonotype: A read error may produce the germline difference seen at one junction end. The chain uses TRBV6-1 and TRBJ1-2; D not certain. The CDR3 consists of 13 residues. Per the germline V gene, CDR1 is MNHNS and CDR2 is SASEGT. The chain's CDR3 is CASSAPDPYDYTF. CDR3 bases: TGTGCCAGCAGTGCGCCAGATCCATATGACTACACCTTC.

As to this clonotype: A read error may be the cause here, since a much bigger clone is one base away. The genes are TRBV10-2 and TRBJ2-2; D might be TRBD2 (6 bases). Germline V gives CDR1 WSHSY, CDR2 SAAADI. The CDR3 has 13 residues. The CDR3 spells CASSESAPGGLFF. The CDR3 nucleotides read TGCGCCAGCAGTGAGTCCGCGCCCGGGGGGCTGTTTTTT.